This T cell receptor (beta chain) comes out of a study of PD-1 blockade in mismatch repair-deficient tumors. The study's findings and limits: Rapid post-treatment expansion, then contraction, generally preceding radiologic response, marked tumor-resident clones.

With respect to this clone: Its target is unknown.

The TCR-sequenced patients were three responders to pembrolizumab. The table came from immunoSEQ multiplex PCR; TCRdb's copy has only in-frame clones and leaves some out. The sample has 90,000 to 120,000 clones, 82% seen once. The V and J ends lost 1 base and 7 bases respectively, with 8 bases between them. The CDR3 is made up of 12 amino acids. Germline V gives CDR1 SEHNR, CDR2 FQNEAQ (reference sequence). The receptor was isolated from an adult with mismatch repair-deficient cancer. This chain uses TRBV7-9 with TRBJ2-7; D not certain. The starting material was peripheral blood, obtained roughly 36 weeks after starting pembrolizumab. CDR3 region: CASSLGGLEQYF. The CDR3, as DNA: TGTGCCAGCAGCTTAGGCGGATTGGAGCAGTACTTC. The full variable domain, its missing parts supplied by reference TRBV7-9 and TRBJ2-7, is DTGVSQNPRHKITKRGQNVTFRCDPISEHNRLYWYRQTLGQGPEFLTYFQNEAQLEKSRLLSDRFSAERPKGSFSTLEIQRTEQGDSAMYLCASSLGGLEQYFGPGTRLTVT.